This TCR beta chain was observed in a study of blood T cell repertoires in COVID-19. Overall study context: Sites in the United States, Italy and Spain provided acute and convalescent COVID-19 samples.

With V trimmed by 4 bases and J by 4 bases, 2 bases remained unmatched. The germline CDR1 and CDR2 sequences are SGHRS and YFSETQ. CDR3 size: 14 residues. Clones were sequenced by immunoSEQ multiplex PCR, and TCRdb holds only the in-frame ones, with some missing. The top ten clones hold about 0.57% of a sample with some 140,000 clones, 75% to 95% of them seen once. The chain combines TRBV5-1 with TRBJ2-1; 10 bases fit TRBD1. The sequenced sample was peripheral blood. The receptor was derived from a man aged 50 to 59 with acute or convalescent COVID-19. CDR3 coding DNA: TGCGCCAGCAGCCGGGGACAGGGGTACAATGAGCAGTTCTTC. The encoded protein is CASSRGQGYNEQFF.